The T cell receptor beta chain described here comes from a study of ipilimumab plus nivolumab after autologous stem cell transplantation. Study overall: Patients received a median of roughly 5 ipilimumab and roughly eight nivolumab doses.

Sequencing was performed with immunoSEQ multiplex PCR; in TCRdb, only in-frame clones are kept and a portion is missing. Of tens of thousands of clones listed, about 83% are singletons. The length of the CDR3 is 15 residues. The trim removed 4 bases at V and 1 base at J, leaving 7 bases unmatched. Germline CDR1 is MNHEY and CDR2 is SVGAGI. Starting 14 to 28 days after autologous transplant, ipilimumab 1 mg/kg was given. In this sample, this clone turned up once. The source is a male donor with diffuse large B-cell lymphoma. This sequence joins TRBV6-5 and TRBJ2-7, with TRBD1 matching 7 bases. The sample consisted of PBMCs, taken in a trial of ipilimumab plus nivolumab as post-transplant consolidation. The CDR3 loop is CASSLSPGQSYEQYF. Written as DNA, the CDR3 is TGTGCCAGCAGTTTATCCCCGGGACAGTCCTACGAGCAGTACTTC.